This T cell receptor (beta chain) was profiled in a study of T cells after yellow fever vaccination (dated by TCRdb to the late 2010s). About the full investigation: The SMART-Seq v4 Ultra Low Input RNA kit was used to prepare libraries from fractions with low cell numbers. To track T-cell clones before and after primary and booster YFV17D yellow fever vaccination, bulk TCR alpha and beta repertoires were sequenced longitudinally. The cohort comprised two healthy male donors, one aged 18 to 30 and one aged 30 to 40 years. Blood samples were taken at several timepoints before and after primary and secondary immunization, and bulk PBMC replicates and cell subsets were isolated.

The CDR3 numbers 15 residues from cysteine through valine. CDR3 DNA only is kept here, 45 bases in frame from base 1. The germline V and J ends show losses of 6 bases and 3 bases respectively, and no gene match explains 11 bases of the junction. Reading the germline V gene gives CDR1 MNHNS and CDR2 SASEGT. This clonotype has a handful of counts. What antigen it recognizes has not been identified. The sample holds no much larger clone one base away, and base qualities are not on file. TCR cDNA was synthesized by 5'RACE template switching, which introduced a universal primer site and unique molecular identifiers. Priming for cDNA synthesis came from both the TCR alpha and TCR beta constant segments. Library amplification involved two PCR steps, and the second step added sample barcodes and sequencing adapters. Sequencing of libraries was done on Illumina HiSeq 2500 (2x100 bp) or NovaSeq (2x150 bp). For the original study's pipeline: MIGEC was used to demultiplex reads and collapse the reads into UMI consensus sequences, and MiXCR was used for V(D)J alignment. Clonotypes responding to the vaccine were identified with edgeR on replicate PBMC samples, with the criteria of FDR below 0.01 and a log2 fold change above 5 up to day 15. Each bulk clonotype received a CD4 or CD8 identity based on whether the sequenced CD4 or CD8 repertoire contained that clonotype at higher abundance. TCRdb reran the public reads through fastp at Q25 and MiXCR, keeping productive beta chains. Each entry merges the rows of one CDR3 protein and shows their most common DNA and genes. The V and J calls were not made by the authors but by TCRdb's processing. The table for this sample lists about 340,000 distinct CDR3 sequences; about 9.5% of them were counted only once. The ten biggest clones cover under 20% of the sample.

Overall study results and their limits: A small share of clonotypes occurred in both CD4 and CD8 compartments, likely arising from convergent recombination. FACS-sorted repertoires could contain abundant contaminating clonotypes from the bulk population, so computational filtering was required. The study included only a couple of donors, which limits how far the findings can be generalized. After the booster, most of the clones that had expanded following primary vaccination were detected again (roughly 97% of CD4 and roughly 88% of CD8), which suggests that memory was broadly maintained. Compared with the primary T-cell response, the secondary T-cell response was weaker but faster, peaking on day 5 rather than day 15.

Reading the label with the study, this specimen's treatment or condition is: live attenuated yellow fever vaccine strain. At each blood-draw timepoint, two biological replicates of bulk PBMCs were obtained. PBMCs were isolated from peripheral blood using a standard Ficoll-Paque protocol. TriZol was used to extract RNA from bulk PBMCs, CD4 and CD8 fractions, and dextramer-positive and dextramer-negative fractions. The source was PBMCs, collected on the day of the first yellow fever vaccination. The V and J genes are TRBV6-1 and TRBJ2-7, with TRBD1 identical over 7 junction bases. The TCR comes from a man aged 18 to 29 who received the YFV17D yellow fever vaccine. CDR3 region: CASRGPRDRRYEQYV. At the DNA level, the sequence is TGTGCCAGCAGGGGGCCCCGGGACAGACGCTACGAGCAGTACGTC.